The rows below give T cell receptor beta chains drawn from one sample of a study of T-cell reconstitution after alpha-beta-depleted transplantation in children. From the PCR reads, TCRdb called clonotypes with MiXCR, one entry per CDR3 protein. The table has hundreds of thousands of distinct CDR3 sequences, around 17% seen once. The sequences come from PBMCs, mostly from graft donor cells, collected 360 days after TCRalphabeta/CD19-depleted stem cell transplant. These receptors all stem from a male patient younger than 18 who had a stem cell transplant for acute lymphoblastic leukemia, so the T cells may come from the graft donor. Each CDR3 is given with its conserved first and last residue. A D gene is named only where the DNA matches it firmly. Size tells how often a clone was seen (once, few, many) or the class of an expanded clone, and some rows leave it out.

d_gene: NA; v_gene: TRBV5-1; abundance: few; j_gene: TRBJ2-7; len: 13; CDR3aa: CASSSYAGYEQYF; CDR3nt: TGCGCCAGCAGCTCCTACGCCGGATACGAGCAGTACTTC
d_gene: NA; v_gene: TRBV5-1; abundance: few; j_gene: TRBJ2-3; len: 18; CDR3aa: CASSLVQGWNMPTDTQYF; CDR3nt: TGCGCCAGCAGCTTGGTACAGGGTTGGAACATGCCCACAGATACGCAGTATTTT
d_gene: NA; v_gene: TRBV7-9; abundance: few; j_gene: TRBJ1-2; len: 12; CDR3aa: CAGVSAGIGYTF; CDR3nt: TGTGCCGGGGTCTCGGCAGGGATTGGCTACACCTTC
d_gene: NA; v_gene: TRBV4-2; abundance: NA; j_gene: TRBJ2-7; len: 15; CDR3aa: CASSQGAASSYEQYF; CDR3nt: TGTGCCAGCAGCCAAGGGGCGGCGAGCTCCTACGAGCAGTACTTC
d_gene: NA; v_gene: TRBV5-1; abundance: NA; j_gene: TRBJ2-3; len: 15; CDR3aa: CASSLGQSLTDTQYF; CDR3nt: TGCGCCAGCAGCTTGGGACAGAGCCTCACAGATACGCAGTATTTT
d_gene: NA; v_gene: TRBV7-9; abundance: NA; j_gene: TRBJ1-4; len: 11; CDR3aa: CASSLLEKLFF; CDR3nt: TGTGCCAGCAGCTTACTTGAAAAACTGTTTTTT
d_gene: NA; v_gene: TRBV13; abundance: few; j_gene: TRBJ2-7; len: 16; CDR3aa: CASSLGLRYPSYEQYF; CDR3nt: TGTGCCAGCAGCTTAGGCCTGCGGTACCCCTCCTACGAGCAGTACTTC
d_gene: NA; v_gene: TRBV15; abundance: few; j_gene: TRBJ2-7; len: 16; CDR3aa: CATSRDLRQAGYEQYF; CDR3nt: TGTGCCACCAGCAGAGATCTGAGACAGGCGGGATACGAGCAGTACTTC
d_gene: TRBD2; v_gene: TRBV20-1; abundance: few; j_gene: TRBJ2-3; len: 17; CDR3aa: CSARHSGRYGRTDTQYF; CDR3nt: TGCAGTGCTAGGCACAGCGGGAGGTATGGCAGAACAGATACGCAGTATTTT
d_gene: TRBD2; v_gene: TRBV18; abundance: NA; j_gene: TRBJ2-7; len: 16; CDR3aa: CASSKREGPYSYEQYF; CDR3nt: TGTGCCAGCTCAAAGCGGGAGGGCCCATACTCCTACGAGCAGTACTTC
d_gene: NA; v_gene: TRBV4-1; abundance: few; j_gene: TRBJ2-4; len: 15; CDR3aa: CASSPRTLAKNIQYF; CDR3nt: TGCGCCAGCAGCCCCCGGACGTTAGCCAAAAACATTCAGTACTTC
d_gene: TRBD2; v_gene: TRBV13; abundance: many; j_gene: TRBJ2-3; len: 14; CDR3aa: CASELAGGTDTQYF; CDR3nt: TGTGCCAGCGAATTAGCGGGAGGGACAGATACGCAGTATTTT
d_gene: NA; v_gene: TRBV6-2/TRBV6-3; abundance: NA; j_gene: TRBJ1-1; len: 18; CDR3aa: CASSYGTLKGWKNTEAFF; CDR3nt: TGTGCCAGCAGTTACGGGACGTTGAAGGGATGGAAGAACACTGAAGCTTTCTTT
d_gene: NA; v_gene: TRBV7-2; abundance: NA; j_gene: TRBJ1-2; len: 15; CDR3aa: CASSLVVVVGYGYTF; CDR3nt: TGTGCCAGCAGCTTAGTGGTGGTAGTTGGCTATGGCTACACCTTC
d_gene: TRBD1; v_gene: TRBV7-9; abundance: few; j_gene: TRBJ2-2; len: 13; CDR3aa: CASSVDRAGELFF; CDR3nt: TGTGCCAGCAGTGTGGACAGGGCTGGGGAGCTGTTTTTT
d_gene: NA; v_gene: TRBV5-1; abundance: NA; j_gene: TRBJ2-1; len: 15; CDR3aa: CASSLGGTNPHEQFF; CDR3nt: TGCGCCAGCAGCTTGGGCGGGACCAACCCCCATGAGCAGTTCTTC
d_gene: TRBD2; v_gene: TRBV4-1; abundance: NA; j_gene: TRBJ2-3; len: 16; CDR3aa: CASRLAGGPLKGTQYF; CDR3nt: TGCGCCAGCAGACTAGCGGGAGGGCCTTTGAAGGGTACGCAGTATTTT
d_gene: TRBD1; v_gene: TRBV5-1; abundance: few; j_gene: TRBJ1-2; len: 18; CDR3aa: CASSPLGGGQGFNYGYTF; CDR3nt: TGCGCCAGCAGCCCCCTTGGTGGGGGACAGGGATTTAACTATGGCTACACCTTC
d_gene: TRBD1; v_gene: TRBV27; abundance: NA; j_gene: TRBJ1-1; len: 16; CDR3aa: CASSSLYRGRNTEAFF; CDR3nt: TGTGCCAGCAGCTCTCTTTACAGGGGGAGGAACACTGAAGCTTTCTTT
d_gene: NA; v_gene: TRBV27; abundance: NA; j_gene: TRBJ2-7; len: 14; CDR3aa: CASRLGGPTYEQYF; CDR3nt: TGTGCCAGCCGCCTAGGGGGACCGACCTACGAGCAGTACTTC
d_gene: NA; v_gene: TRBV4-1; abundance: NA; j_gene: TRBJ1-1; len: 20; CDR3aa: CASSPRPPRLTGGRDTEAFF; CDR3nt: TGCGCCAGCAGCCCCCGACCACCCCGATTAACAGGAGGCCGGGACACTGAAGCTTTCTTT
d_gene: TRBD2; v_gene: TRBV20-1; abundance: few; j_gene: TRBJ2-7; len: 16; CDR3aa: CSAFPIAGRATYEQYF; CDR3nt: TGCAGTGCTTTCCCCATAGCGGGAAGGGCTACCTACGAGCAGTACTTC
d_gene: NA; v_gene: TRBV3-1; abundance: few; j_gene: TRBJ1-2; len: 13; CDR3aa: CASSQVQTQGYTF; CDR3nt: TGTGCCAGCAGCCAAGTACAGACGCAAGGCTACACCTTC
d_gene: TRBD1; v_gene: TRBV11-3; abundance: few; j_gene: TRBJ2-2; len: 14; CDR3aa: CASSSATGHGELFF; CDR3nt: TGTGCCAGCAGCTCAGCGACAGGGCACGGGGAGCTGTTTTTT
d_gene: TRBD2; v_gene: TRBV7-7; abundance: NA; j_gene: TRBJ2-7; len: 17; CDR3aa: CASSPRRLAGARYEQYF; CDR3nt: TGTGCCAGCAGCCCAAGGCGATTAGCGGGAGCAAGGTACGAGCAGTACTTC
d_gene: NA; v_gene: TRBV3-1; abundance: NA; j_gene: TRBJ2-5; len: 16; CDR3aa: CASSLWTTAAQETQYF; CDR3nt: TGTGCCAGCAGCTTATGGACCACGGCGGCCCAAGAGACCCAGTACTTC
d_gene: NA; v_gene: TRBV6-1; abundance: NA; j_gene: TRBJ2-4; len: 17; CDR3aa: CASKEGYPGSDGNIQYF; CDR3nt: TGTGCCAGCAAGGAAGGATATCCGGGAAGCGATGGGAACATTCAGTACTTC
d_gene: TRBD2; v_gene: TRBV4-1; abundance: few; j_gene: TRBJ2-7; len: 15; CDR3aa: CASSQGLAGRYEQYF; CDR3nt: TGCGCCAGCAGCCAAGGGCTAGCGGGACGCTACGAGCAGTACTTC
d_gene: NA; v_gene: TRBV5-1; abundance: NA; j_gene: TRBJ2-7; len: 14; CDR3aa: CASSSGPGLGGQYF; CDR3nt: TGCGCCAGCAGCTCGGGACCCGGATTGGGGGGGCAGTACTTC
d_gene: TRBD1; v_gene: TRBV9; abundance: NA; j_gene: TRBJ2-7; len: 14; CDR3aa: CASSATGVGYEQYF; CDR3nt: TGTGCCAGCAGCGCCACAGGGGTTGGGTACGAGCAGTACTTC
d_gene: NA; v_gene: TRBV5-1; abundance: NA; j_gene: TRBJ2-4; len: 17; CDR3aa: CASSLTDASVAKNIQYF; CDR3nt: TGCGCCAGCAGCTTGACGGACGCCTCAGTTGCCAAAAACATTCAGTACTTC
d_gene: TRBD2; v_gene: TRBV12-5; abundance: few; j_gene: TRBJ2-7; len: 16; CDR3aa: CASGAPGLAGVNEQYF; CDR3nt: TGTGCTAGTGGCGCACCGGGCCTAGCGGGAGTAAACGAGCAGTACTTC